This is a list of T cell receptor beta chains from one sample in a study of siplizumab effects on memory and regulatory T cells. Clones were sequenced by immunoSEQ multiplex PCR, and TCRdb holds only the in-frame ones, with some missing. This table has approximately 70,000 clones, about 90% appearing once. Specimen: CD8+ T cells sorted from blood. Receptors originate from a human donor in good health. Each CDR3 is given with its conserved first and last residue. A D gene is named only where the DNA matches it firmly. Clone size is stated in some rows and not others, as once, few, many or a class when expanded.

NA	TRBV5-1	NA	TRBJ2-2	CASSPFTGELFF	TGCGCCAGCAGCCCGTTCACCGGGGAGCTGTTTTTT
once	TRBV27	TRBD1	TRBJ2-7	CASSSFGTGDPYEQYF	TGTGCCAGCAGTTCATTCGGGACAGGGGACCCTTACGAGCAGTACTTC
once	TRBV7-9	NA	TRBJ1-2	CASSLAGWDGTYGYTF	TGTGCCAGCAGCTTAGCGGGGTGGGACGGAACATATGGCTACACCTTC
NA	TRBV27	TRBD1	TRBJ1-2	CASSLQGTYGYTF	TGTGCCAGCAGTCTACAGGGGACCTATGGCTACACCTTC
NA	TRBV27	NA	TRBJ2-7	CASSFEGGREQYF	TGTGCCAGCAGTTTTGAGGGGGGACGCGAGCAGTACTTC
NA	TRBV5-4	NA	TRBJ2-7	CASTFQGGSSYEQYF	TGTGCCAGCACCTTTCAGGGGGGGAGCTCCTACGAGCAGTACTTC
NA	TRBV27	TRBD2	TRBJ2-7	CASSFLAVAGVYEQYF	TGTGCCAGCAGTTTTCTCGCGGTAGCGGGAGTTTATGAGCAGTACTTC
NA	TRBV4-1	TRBD1	TRBJ1-2	CASSQSRGLYGYTF	TGCGCCAGCAGCCAATCCAGGGGGCTTTATGGCTACACCTTC
NA	TRBV29-1	TRBD1	TRBJ2-7	CSVAGTEIYEQYF	TGCAGCGTTGCCGGGACAGAGATATACGAGCAGTACTTC
NA	TRBV6-5	TRBD1	TRBJ1-2	CASSYSKARGRGYTF	TGTGCCAGCAGTTACTCGAAGGCCAGGGGGCGCGGCTACACCTTC
NA	TRBV10-3	NA	TRBJ2-7	CAISASASEPYEQYF	TGTGCCATCAGTGCTTCGGCTAGCGAACCCTACGAGCAGTACTTC
NA	TRBV6-1	NA	TRBJ1-2	CASSQGGWYGYTF	TGTGCCAGCAGCCAAGGGGGGTGGTATGGCTACACCTTC
NA	TRBV12-5	TRBD1	TRBJ1-5	CASGLVAAGGDQPQHF	TGTGCTAGTGGTTTGGTAGCGGCAGGGGGAGATCAGCCCCAGCATTTT
NA	TRBV6-5	NA	TRBJ1-3	CASSYGAGTGNTIYF	TGTGCCAGCAGTTACGGCGCAGGGACGGGAAACACCATATATTTT